This T cell receptor (beta chain) emerged from a study of cytomegalovirus exposure and HLA in healthy donors. General study results and limits: In a later analysis, approximately 15,000 TCR beta sequences were associated with HLA alleles at 0.05 false discovery rate.

This CDR3 has 13 amino acids. Germline values: CDR1 ENHRY, CDR2 SYGVKD. V dropped 3 bases and J dropped 0 bases, with 5 bases sitting between them. PCR primers comprised 60 Vbeta and 13 Jbeta primers. The protocol was immunoSEQ multiplex PCR, while the TCRdb copy is restricted to in-frame clones and leaves out a portion. Of about 150,000 clones listed, approximately 79% were seen once; the top ten hold roughly 1.1%. As for this clone: Its cognate antigen is unknown.

This clonotype was obtained from a male donor in good health and CMV-seronegative. The sequencing input was PBMCs. The chain couples TRBV10-3 to TRBJ1-2; D is undetermined. The CDR3 loop reads CAISDPANYGYTF. The CDR3 DNA sequence: TGTGCCATCAGTGACCCGGCTAACTATGGCTACACCTTC.